This T cell receptor beta chain was retrieved from a study of cytomegalovirus exposure and HLA in healthy donors. About this clone: This CDR3 is also generated by other DNA sequences in the sample.

The study ran its PCR with 60 Vbeta and 13 Jbeta primers. TCRdb's table, derived via immunoSEQ multiplex PCR, lists solely in-frame clones and lacks some. The sample holds more than 60,000 clones, roughly 72% seen once. The CDR3 is made up of 11 amino acids. The V and J ends lost 6 bases and 4 bases respectively, with 7 bases between them. CDR1 and CDR2 from the germline V gene are WNHNN and SYGVQD (reference sequence). The chain is built from TRBV10-1 and TRBJ2-7, with D perhaps TRBD2 (5 bases). Material: PBMCs. This clonotype was sampled from a man aged 35 to 55 in good health and CMV-seropositive. The CDR3 reads CASSRGYEQYF. The DNA of the CDR3 is TGCGCCAGCAGCCGCGGGTACGAGCAGTACTTC.